This entry lists 32 T cell receptor beta chains sequenced from one sample in a study of cytomegalovirus exposure and HLA in healthy donors. The PCR had 60 Vbeta and 13 Jbeta primers. Assay used: immunoSEQ multiplex PCR; TCRdb lists only in-frame clones, some missing. The sample contains about 140,000 clones, 75% to 85% of which appear only once. The sequencing sample was made of PBMCs. The receptors here all came from a man aged 45-65 years in good health and CMV-seronegative.

The genes are TRBV21-1 and TRBJ2-1; the D segment call TRBD2 is taken from the table without a DNA check. TRBV21-1 is deemed a pseudogene. The CDR3 has 17 residues. CDR3 sequence (DNA): TGTGCCAGCAGCAAAGGGACTAGCGGGAGGTCGGGGAATGAGCAGTTCTTC. Its translation: CASSKGTSGRSGNEQFF.

The chain joins TRBV7-2 to TRBJ1-4; D is unclear. The CDR3 has 16 residues. Trimming took off 4 bases at V and 0 bases at J, with 12 bases between the two ends. CDR1 and CDR2 from the germline V gene are SGHTA and FQGNSA. The CDR3 is CASSSSRGATNEKLFF. CDR3 coding DNA: TGTGCCAGCAGCTCCTCTCGAGGTGCAACTAATGAAAAACTGTTTTTT.

The rearrangement uses TRBV5-6 and TRBJ1-5, with a possible D match to TRBD1 (5 bases). The CDR3 spans 14 residues. V gave up 1 base and J gave up 3 bases, with 8 bases separating them. The germline CDR1 and CDR2 sequences are SGHDT and YYEEEE. CDR3 in DNA: TGTGCCAGCAGCTTGTGGGGCCCCAATCAGCCCCAGCATTTT. This encodes CASSLWGPNQPQHF. The full variable domain, its missing parts supplied by reference TRBV5-6 and TRBJ1-5, is DAGVTQSPTHLIKTRGQQVTLRCSPKSGHDTVSWYQQALGQGPQFIFQYYEEEERQRGNFPDRFSGHQFPNYSSELNVNALLLGDSALYLCASSLWGPNQPQHFGDGTRLSIL.

The V and J genes are TRBV25-1 and TRBJ1-6, with D perhaps matching TRBD1 (6 bases). The V gene's germline CDR1 is MGHDK and CDR2 SYGVNS. V lost 7 bases and J 0 bases, leaving 13 bases between the germline ends. The CDR3 contains 16 residues. CDR3 residues: CASKEQGGSYNSPLHF. The CDR3 DNA reads TGTGCCAGCAAGGAACAGGGCGGCTCCTATAATTCACCCCTCCACTTT.

The chain uses TRBV27 and TRBJ2-3; D gene ambiguous. The CDR3 is 13 residues long. Trimming took 6 bases from V and 3 from J, leaving 10 bases between them. Germline V gene lookup returns CDR1 MNHEY and CDR2 SMNVEV (reference sequence). The CDR3 coding sequence is TGTGCCAGCAGCGCCTCTACTACAGATACGCAGTATTTT. It specifies CASSASTTDTQYF.

This chain joins TRBV18 and TRBJ1-1; 7 positions agree with TRBD1. Per the germline V gene, CDR1 is KGHSH and CDR2 is LQKENI. This CDR3 is built from 15 residues. J lost 3 bases, V lost 0 bases, and 4 bases had no gene match. This CDR3 reads CASSPPTGVHTEAFF. CDR3 DNA sequence: TGTGCCAGCTCACCACCCACAGGGGTGCACACTGAAGCTTTCTTT.

This chain connects TRBV12-5 to TRBJ2-3; 7 bases map to TRBD2. This CDR3 is 15 amino acids long. V lost 1 base to trimming and J lost 6 bases; unmatched junction nucleotides: 7. From germline, CDR1 is LGHNT and CDR2 FRNRAP. DNA of the CDR3: TGTGCTAGTGGTTTGGGGGGACTACCCATGGATACGCAGTATTTT. Protein sequence: CASGLGGLPMDTQYF.

This sequence joins TRBV6-1 and TRBJ2-5; D gene uncertain. The length of the CDR3 is 14 residues. CDR1 is MNHNS and CDR2 is SASEGT in the germline V gene. Trimming took 0 bases from V and 13 from J, leaving 18 bases between them. The CDR3 coding sequence is TGTGCCAGCAGTGAAGCCAATCGCGATAAAAGAGCGTACTTC. This gives the protein CASSEANRDKRAYF.

The chain joins TRBV7-3 to TRBJ1-1; tentatively, D is TRBD1 (5 bases). Germline V CDR1 and CDR2: SGHTA, FQGTGA. CDR3 length equals 15 residues. Trimming shortened V by 2 bases and J by 3 bases, and 13 bases separated the two germline ends. The CDR3 coding sequence is TGTGCCAGCAGCTTACAGGGAAGGGTGGACACTGAAGCTTTCTTT. Translation gives CASSLQGRVDTEAFF.

The chain has TRBV29-1 and TRBJ1-1, with 7 bases that match TRBD1. CDR3 length: 13 amino acids. CDR1 is SQVTM and CDR2 is ANQGSEA in the germline V gene. With 4 bases clipped from V and 2 bases from J, the junction kept 4 bases outside the gene matches. The CDR3 DNA follows: TGCAGCGTTGGGGGACAGATTAACACTGAAGCTTTCTTT. The encoded protein is CSVGGQINTEAFF.

The sample holds a few counts of this clone. V usage is TRBV11-2 and J usage is TRBJ1-1; D perhaps matches TRBD1 (5 bases). CDR3 length equals 14 residues. Per the germline V gene, CDR1 is SGHAT and CDR2 is FQNNGV. V gave up 2 bases and J gave up 0 bases, with 7 bases separating them. CDR3 sequence (DNA): TGTGCCAGCAGCTTACAGGGAATGAACACTGAAGCTTTCTTT. Its translation: CASSLQGMNTEAFF.

This clone appeared once. The chain joins TRBV10-3 to TRBJ2-6; 8 bases map to TRBD1. Germline-derived CDR1 and CDR2 are ENHRY and SYGVKD. The length of the CDR3 is 19 residues. Trimming at V came to 2 bases and at J to 0 bases, leaving 9 bases not matched to a gene. The CDR3 spells CAISERDRGKASGANVLTF. DNA of the CDR3: TGTGCCATCAGTGAGCGTGACAGGGGAAAGGCCTCTGGGGCCAACGTCCTGACTTTC.

The chain links TRBV7-8 to TRBJ2-1, with 10 bases fitting TRBD2. This CDR3 contains 15 residues. Germline V lookup: CDR1 SGHVS, CDR2 FQNEAQ. Germline trimming cut 5 bases from V and 4 bases from J; bases unmatched to any gene: 5. The CDR3 is CASSTSSGGYNEQFF. The CDR3 coding sequence is TGTGCCAGCAGCACCTCTAGCGGGGGTTACAATGAGCAGTTCTTC.

About this clone itself: Other DNA sequences in this specimen translate into the identical CDR3. This chain joins TRBV5-1 and TRBJ2-5, with D perhaps TRBD1 (5 bases). Between the trimmed V and J ends, which lost 0 bases and 1 base, there was a span of 10 bases. CDR1 is SGHRS, CDR2 YFSETQ, per germline. The CDR3 is 15 amino acids. CDR3 nucleotide sequence: TGCGCCAGCAGCTTGGAGCAGGGATCCCAAGAGACCCAGTACTTC. Translation gives CASSLEQGSQETQYF.

This clone was seen more than once but under ten times. The chain combines TRBV2 with TRBJ2-7, with D uncertain. The V end lost 1 base, the J end lost 3 bases, and 13 bases lay between the germline ends. This CDR3 comprises 15 residues. Germline V gene data show CDR1 as SNHLY and CDR2 as FYNNEI. The CDR3 reads CASSEGSLRVYEQYF. The CDR3 DNA reads as TGTGCCAGCAGTGAAGGCTCCCTCCGAGTCTACGAGCAGTACTTC.

The chain couples TRBV14 to TRBJ2-1; no reliable D call. CDR1 SGHDN and CDR2 FVKESK come from the germline V gene. V lost 0 bases, J lost 2 bases, and 8 bases lay in between. This CDR3 region has 15 residues. CDR3 amino acids: CASSQDGFTYNEQFF. In DNA form, the CDR3 reads TGTGCCAGCAGCCAAGACGGGTTTACCTACAATGAGCAGTTCTTC.

The chain carries TRBV2 and TRBJ2-7; 7 bases are shared with TRBD1. Germline lookup yields CDR1 SNHLY and CDR2 FYNNEI. V lost 5 bases, J lost 3 bases, and 7 bases stayed unmatched. This CDR3 has 14 amino acids. In DNA, the CDR3 is TGTGCCAGCAGTTCAACAGGGGCATTCTACGAGCAGTACTTC. Translation: CASSSTGAFYEQYF.

The rearrangement uses TRBV5-1 and TRBJ2-3; TRBD2 agrees at 9 bases. The CDR3 has 16 amino acids. After removal of 0 bases from V and 4 bases from J, the junction contained 6 bases not matched to a gene. Germline CDR1 reads SGHRS; CDR2 reads YFSETQ. The CDR3 DNA sequence: TGCGCCAGCAGCTTGGGCGAGCGGGGGGCCCCAGATACGCAGTATTTT. Amino acid sequence: CASSLGERGAPDTQYF.

This chain connects TRBV5-6 to TRBJ2-5; 14 positions match TRBD2. V lost 0 bases, J lost 6 bases, and 4 bases stayed unmatched. CDR1 is SGHDT and CDR2 is YYEEEE in the germline V gene. This CDR3 has 16 amino acids. This CDR3 reads CASSLAGTSGGKTQYF. CDR3 in DNA: TGTGCCAGCAGCTTGGCCGGGACTAGCGGGGGTAAGACCCAGTACTTC. The variable domain in full, with the rest retrieved from reference TRBV5-6 and TRBJ2-5, is DAGVTQSPTHLIKTRGQQVTLRCSPKSGHDTVSWYQQALGQGPQFIFQYYEEEERQRGNFPDRFSGHQFPNYSSELNVNALLLGDSALYLCASSLAGTSGGKTQYFGPGTRLLVL.

CDR3: CASSSRADGYKETQYF. The CDR3 coding sequence is TGTGCCAGCAGTTCGAGGGCCGACGGTTATAAAGAGACCCAGTACTTC. The V call is TRBV7-2, the J call TRBJ2-5; D is possibly TRBD2 (5 bases). The germline gives CDR1 SGHTA, CDR2 FQGNSA. V lost 6 bases and J 3 bases, leaving 20 bases between the germline ends. The CDR3 length is 16 residues.

The chain joins TRBV9 to TRBJ2-2; 14 bases fit TRBD2. Germline trimming cut 4 bases from V and 2 bases from J; bases unmatched to any gene: 7. Germline loops: CDR1 SGDLS, CDR2 YYNGEE. This CDR3 contains 18 residues. The CDR3 is CASSSRTSGGSNTGELFF. The CDR3 nucleotides read TGTGCCAGCAGCTCGAGGACTAGCGGGGGGTCTAACACCGGGGAGCTGTTTTTT.

This clone came up many times. CDR3 sequence reads: CASTGLGAGANVLTF. The CDR3 nucleotides are TGTGCCAGCACCGGCCTGGGAGCTGGGGCCAACGTCCTGACTTTC. The rearrangement uses TRBV2 and TRBJ2-6; maybe TRBD2 (5 bases). CDR3 size: 15 residues. Germline-derived CDR1 and CDR2 are SNHLY and FYNNEI. V was trimmed by 7 bases and J by 2 bases, leaving 12 bases between them.

The rearrangement uses TRBV7-3 and TRBJ2-3; 11 bases match TRBD2. J was trimmed by 3 bases and V by 2 bases; bases with no gene match: 4. CDR1 is SGHTA, CDR2 FQGTGA, per germline. This CDR3 comprises 16 residues. The CDR3 DNA sequence: TGTGCCAGCAGCTTATTTAGCGGGGGGGCTACAGATACGCAGTATTTT. Its translation is CASSLFSGGATDTQYF.

The V and J genes are TRBV7-2 and TRBJ1-2; 9 nucleotides match TRBD1. Germline V lookup: CDR1 SGHTA, CDR2 FQGNSA. The CDR3 has 15 amino acids. Trimming cost V 6 bases and J 5 bases; bases outside gene matches: 10. In nucleotides, the CDR3 is TGTGCCAGCAGATTACAGGGGGCGTTGGTGTATGGCTACACCTTC. Translating gives CASRLQGALVYGYTF.

This clone has a single count. The chain employs TRBV19 and TRBJ2-1; a weak D match, TRBD2 (6 bases). V shed 1 base and J shed 6 bases, with 16 bases lying between them. The CDR3 sequence is 16 residues long. Germline loops: CDR1 LNHDA, CDR2 SQIVND (reference sequence). CDR3: CASSIAGTREVNEQFF. In DNA form, the CDR3 reads TGTGCCAGTAGTATAGCCGGGACTCGGGAAGTCAATGAGCAGTTCTTC.

The chain links TRBV6-5 to TRBJ1-5; D is uncertain. Germline V lookup: CDR1 MNHEY, CDR2 SVGAGI. This CDR3 is 13 amino acids long. The V gene lost 3 bases and the J gene lost 6 bases, with 9 bases spanning the gap. In DNA, the CDR3 is TGTGCCAGCAGTTATATGAGGCGTCAGCCCCAGCATTTT. Protein product: CASSYMRRQPQHF.

Here the CDR3 DNA reads TGTGCCTGGAGTACTGGAAGGAGGAACTATGGCTACACCTTC. This gives the protein CAWSTGRRNYGYTF. V and J are TRBV30 and TRBJ1-2; D gene unclear. Germline assignment: CDR1 GTSNPN and CDR2 SVGIG (reference sequence). The CDR3 extends over 14 amino acids. Between the trimmed V and J ends, which lost 2 bases and 2 bases, there was a span of 12 bases.

This clone came up a few times. V gene TRBV7-9 combines with J gene TRBJ1-1; a possible D gene is TRBD1 (5 bases). The CDR3 extends over 12 amino acids. CDR1 and CDR2 (germline): SEHNR, FQNEAQ (reference sequence). V was shortened by 5 bases and J by 8 bases, with 12 bases between the two germline ends. The CDR3 DNA reads TGTGCCAGCAGCGTAGGGGCCCTAGAAGCTTTCTTT. Its protein product is CASSVGALEAFF.

This chain connects TRBV27 to TRBJ1-2, with a weak D call TRBD1 (6 bases). The CDR3 runs 13 residues. V was clipped by 5 bases and J by 2 bases, with 9 bases between them. Germline V gene lookup returns CDR1 MNHEY and CDR2 SMNVEV (reference sequence). CDR3 DNA sequence: TGTGCCAGCAGTCGGACAGACAACTATGGCTACACCTTC. Protein: CASSRTDNYGYTF.

The chain employs TRBV7-2 and TRBJ2-7; TRBD1 matches 7 bases. The germline V gene encodes CDR1 SGHTA and CDR2 FQGNSA. V dropped 1 base and J dropped 2; count of bases not matched to a gene: 2. The length of the CDR3 is 14 residues. The chain's CDR3 is CASSLGGTAYEQYF. In nucleotides, the CDR3 is TGTGCCAGCAGCTTAGGAGGGACAGCCTACGAGCAGTACTTC.

The genes are TRBV6-1 and TRBJ1-2; 9 nucleotides agree with TRBD1. The CDR3 is 14 residues long. Germline assignment: CDR1 MNHNS and CDR2 SASEGT. Germline trimming cut 6 bases from V and 5 bases from J; bases unmatched to any gene: 7. The CDR3: CASRSGTGTYGYTF. CDR3 nucleotides: TGTGCCAGCAGATCCGGGACAGGGACTTATGGCTACACCTTC.

The rearrangement links TRBV11-2 to TRBJ2-1; TRBD2 agrees at 12 bases. Trimming removed 2 bases from V and 4 bases from J; junction bases left unmatched: 6. This CDR3 comprises 17 residues. Germline V CDR1 and CDR2: SGHAT, FQNNGV. CDR3 protein: CASSLSLLAGGYNEQFF. For the CDR3, the DNA is TGTGCCAGCAGCTTATCCCTACTAGCGGGGGGTTACAATGAGCAGTTCTTC.